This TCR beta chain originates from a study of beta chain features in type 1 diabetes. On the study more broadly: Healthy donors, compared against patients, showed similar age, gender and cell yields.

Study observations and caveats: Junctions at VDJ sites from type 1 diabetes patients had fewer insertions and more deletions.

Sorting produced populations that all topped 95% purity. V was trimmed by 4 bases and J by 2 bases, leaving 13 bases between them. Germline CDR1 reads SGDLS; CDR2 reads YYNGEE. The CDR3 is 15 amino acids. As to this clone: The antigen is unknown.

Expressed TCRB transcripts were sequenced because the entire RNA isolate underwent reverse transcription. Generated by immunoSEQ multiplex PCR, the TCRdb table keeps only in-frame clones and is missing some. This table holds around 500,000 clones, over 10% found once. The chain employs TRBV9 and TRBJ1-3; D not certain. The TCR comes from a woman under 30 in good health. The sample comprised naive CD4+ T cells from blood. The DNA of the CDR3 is TGTGCCAGCAGCCCATCGGGAGTGGCTGGAAACACCATATATTTT. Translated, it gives CASSPSGVAGNTIYF.